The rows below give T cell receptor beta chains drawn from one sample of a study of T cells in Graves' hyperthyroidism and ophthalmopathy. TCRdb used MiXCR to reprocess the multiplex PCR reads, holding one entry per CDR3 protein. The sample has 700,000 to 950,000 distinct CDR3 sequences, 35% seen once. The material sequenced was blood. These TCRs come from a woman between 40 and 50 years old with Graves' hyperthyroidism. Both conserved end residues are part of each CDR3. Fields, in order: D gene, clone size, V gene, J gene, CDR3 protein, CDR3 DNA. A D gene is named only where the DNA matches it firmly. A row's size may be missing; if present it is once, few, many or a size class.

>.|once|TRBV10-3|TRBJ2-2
CAISPDRNTGELFF
TGTGCCATCAGTCCTGACAGAAACACCGGGGAGCTGTTTTTT
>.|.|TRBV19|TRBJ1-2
CASSLYAGMRGYTF
TGTGCCAGCAGTTTATACGCAGGGATGAGGGGCTACACCTTC
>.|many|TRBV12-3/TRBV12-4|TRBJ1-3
CASSFLTVGNTIYF
TGTGCCAGCAGTTTCCTGACGGTCGGAAACACCATATATTTT
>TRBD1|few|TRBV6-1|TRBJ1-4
CASRTSGQGAGEKLFF
TGTGCCAGCAGGACTTCGGGACAGGGAGCCGGCGAAAAACTGTTTTTT
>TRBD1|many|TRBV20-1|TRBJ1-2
CSATGEDTYGYTF
TGCAGTGCAACAGGGGAAGACACCTATGGCTACACCTTC
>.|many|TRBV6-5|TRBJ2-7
CASTRGDIYEQYF
TGTGCCAGCACCCGGGGGGACATCTACGAGCAGTACTTC
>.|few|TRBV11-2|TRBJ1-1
CASSHVRGGAFF
TGTGCCAGCAGTCATGTGCGGGGGGGAGCTTTCTTT
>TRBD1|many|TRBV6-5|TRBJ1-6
CAIQQGLNSPLHF
TGTGCCATTCAACAGGGGTTAAATTCACCCCTCCACTTT
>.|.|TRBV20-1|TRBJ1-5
CSASSFGETQHF
TGCAGTGCTAGTTCATTTGGGGAGACCCAGCATTTT
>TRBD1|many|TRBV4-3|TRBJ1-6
CASSRDSHSPLHF
TGCGCCAGCAGCCGGGACAGCCATTCACCCCTCCACTTT
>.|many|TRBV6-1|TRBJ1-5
CASSALEDQPQHF
TGTGCCAGCAGTGCCCTAGAGGATCAGCCCCAGCATTTT
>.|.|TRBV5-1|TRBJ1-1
CASSFFFRQGNTEAFF
TGCGCCAGCAGCTTTTTCTTCCGGCAGGGAAACACTGAAGCTTTCTTT
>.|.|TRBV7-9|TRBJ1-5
CASSQGFLGGWNQPQHF
TGCGCCAGCAGCCAAGGGTTCCTGGGGGGTTGGAATCAGCCCCAGCATTTT
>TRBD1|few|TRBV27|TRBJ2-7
CASSRRQGGEQYF
TGTGCCAGCAGTAGGCGACAGGGGGGCGAGCAGTACTTC
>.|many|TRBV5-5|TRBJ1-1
CASSSHPRDNTEAFF
TGTGCCAGCAGCTCCCACCCCCGGGACAACACTGAAGCTTTCTTT
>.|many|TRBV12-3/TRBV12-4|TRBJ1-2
CASSPSDGLGYTF
TGTGCCAGCAGCCCGTCGGACGGGCTGGGCTACACCTTC
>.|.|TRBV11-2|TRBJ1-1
CASSPPWAGTEAFF
TGTGCCAGCTCACCACCTTGGGCGGGCACTGAAGCTTTCTTT
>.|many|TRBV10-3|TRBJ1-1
CAISDRGGTEAFF
TGTGCCATCAGTGATAGGGGGGGGACTGAAGCTTTCTTT
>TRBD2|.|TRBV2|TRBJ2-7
CASSGPRSLAGGPSSYEQYF
TGTGCCAGCAGTGGTCCTCGATCCCTAGCGGGGGGCCCTAGCTCCTACGAGCAGTACTTC
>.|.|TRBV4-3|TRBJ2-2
CASSQRKAANTGELFF
TGCGCCAGCAGCCAAAGGAAAGCGGCGAACACCGGGGAGCTGTTTTTT
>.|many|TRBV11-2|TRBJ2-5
CASSLGTTKETQYF
TGTGCCAGCAGCTTAGGGACTACGAAAGAGACCCAGTACTTC
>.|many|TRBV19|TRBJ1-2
CASMHRDSYYGYTF
TGTGCCAGTATGCACAGGGATAGTTACTATGGCTACACCTTC
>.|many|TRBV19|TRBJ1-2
CASRPPVGSTYGYTF
TGTGCCAGTAGACCTCCCGTGGGGTCAACTTATGGCTACACCTTC
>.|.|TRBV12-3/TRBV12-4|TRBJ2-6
CAISYSGANVLTF
TGTGCCATCAGTTATTCTGGGGCCAACGTCCTGACTTTC
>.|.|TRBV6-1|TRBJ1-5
CASSEEFLGGNQPQHF
TGTGCCAGCAGTGAAGAGTTCTTAGGGGGCAATCAGCCCCAGCATTTT
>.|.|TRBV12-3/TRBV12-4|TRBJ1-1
CASSSTTPANTEAFF
TGTGCCAGCAGTTCGACAACTCCCGCGAACACTGAAGCTTTCTTT
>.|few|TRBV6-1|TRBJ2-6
CASSPAIIQGPGANVLTF
TGTGCCAGCAGTCCCGCGATTATTCAGGGGCCTGGGGCCAACGTCCTGACTTTC
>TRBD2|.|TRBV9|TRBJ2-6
CASSGTSLSGANVLTF
TGTGCCAGCAGCGGGACTAGCCTATCTGGGGCCAACGTCCTGACTTTC
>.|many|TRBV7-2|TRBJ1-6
CASSPPIPLNSPLHF
TGTGCCAGCAGCCCCCCAATCCCGCTTAATTCACCCCTCCACTTT
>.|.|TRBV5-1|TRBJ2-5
CASSLEGALVQETQYF
TGCGCCAGCAGCTTGGAAGGGGCGCTGGTCCAAGAGACCCAGTACTTC
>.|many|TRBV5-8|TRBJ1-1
CASSLEVDTEAFF
TGTGCCAGCAGCTTGGAGGTCGACACTGAAGCTTTCTTT
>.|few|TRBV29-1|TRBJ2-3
CSASSADTQYF
TGCAGCGCTTCCTCGGCGGATACGCAGTATTTT
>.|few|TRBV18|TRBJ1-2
CASSPKQTERYGYTF
TGTGCCAGCTCACCAAAACAGACGGAACGCTATGGCTACACCTTC
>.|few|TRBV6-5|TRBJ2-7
CASSYSWGHSGYEQYF
TGTGCCAGCAGTTACTCTTGGGGGCACTCTGGGTACGAGCAGTACTTC
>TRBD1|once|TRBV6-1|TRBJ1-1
CASSTTGGRVNTEAFF
TGTGCCAGCAGCACGACAGGGGGCCGGGTGAACACTGAAGCTTTCTTT
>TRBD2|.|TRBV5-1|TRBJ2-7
CASSLAGGYGEQYF
TGCGCCAGCAGCTTGGCCGGGGGGTATGGTGAGCAGTACTTC
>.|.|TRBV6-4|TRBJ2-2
CASSPELAVGELFF
TGTGCCAGCAGTCCGGAGCTAGCAGTCGGGGAGCTGTTTTTT
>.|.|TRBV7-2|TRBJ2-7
CASSLGWGGGPRLGSYEQYF
TGTGCCAGCAGCTTAGGTTGGGGCGGAGGACCCCGATTAGGATCCTACGAGCAGTACTTC
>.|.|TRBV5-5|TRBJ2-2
CASSLTRDSGELFF
TGTGCCAGCAGCTTGACACGCGACTCCGGGGAGCTGTTTTTT
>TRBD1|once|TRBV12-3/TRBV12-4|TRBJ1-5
CASSWNRDRGYGKPQHF
TGTGCCAGCAGTTGGAACCGGGACAGGGGTTATGGCAAGCCCCAGCATTTT
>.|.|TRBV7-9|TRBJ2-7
CASSPGRRVIYEQYF
TGTGCCAGCAGCCCAGGGCGGAGGGTGATCTACGAGCAGTACTTC
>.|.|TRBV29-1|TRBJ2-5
CSVDQVEETQYF
TGCAGCGTTGACCAGGTGGAAGAGACCCAGTACTTC
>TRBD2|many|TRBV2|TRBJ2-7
CASHLAGAVYEQYF
TGTGCCAGCCACTTGGCGGGAGCAGTCTACGAGCAGTACTTC
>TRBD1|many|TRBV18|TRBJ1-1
CASSPPGQGTEAFF
TGTGCCAGCTCACCACCGGGACAGGGCACTGAAGCTTTCTTT
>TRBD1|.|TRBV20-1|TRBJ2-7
CSVTTQGIKYEQYF
TGCAGCGTTACTACACAGGGGATCAAGTACGAGCAGTACTTC
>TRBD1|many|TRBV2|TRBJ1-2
CASSPQGAQKNGYTF
TGTGCCAGCAGTCCACAGGGGGCGCAGAAAAATGGCTACACCTTC